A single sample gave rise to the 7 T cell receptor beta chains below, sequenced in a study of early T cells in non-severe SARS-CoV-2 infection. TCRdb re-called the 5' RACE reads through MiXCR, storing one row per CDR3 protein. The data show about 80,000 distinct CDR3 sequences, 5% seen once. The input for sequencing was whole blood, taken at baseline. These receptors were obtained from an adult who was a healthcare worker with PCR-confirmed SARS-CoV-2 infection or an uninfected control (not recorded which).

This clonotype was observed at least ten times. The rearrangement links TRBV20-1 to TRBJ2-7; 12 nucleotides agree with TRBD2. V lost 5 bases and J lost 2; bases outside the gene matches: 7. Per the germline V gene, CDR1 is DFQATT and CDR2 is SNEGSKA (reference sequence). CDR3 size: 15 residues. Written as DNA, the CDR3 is TGCAGTGCTTATCAGCTAGCGGGAGGGGCCTACGAGCAGTACTTC. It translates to CSAYQLAGGAYEQYF.

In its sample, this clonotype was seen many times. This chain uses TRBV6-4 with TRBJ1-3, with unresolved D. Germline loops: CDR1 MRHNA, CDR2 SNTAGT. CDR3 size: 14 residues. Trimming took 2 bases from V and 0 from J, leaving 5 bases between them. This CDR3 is CASSDRISGNTIYF. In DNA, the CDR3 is TGTGCCAGCAGTGACCGGATCTCTGGAAACACCATATATTTT.

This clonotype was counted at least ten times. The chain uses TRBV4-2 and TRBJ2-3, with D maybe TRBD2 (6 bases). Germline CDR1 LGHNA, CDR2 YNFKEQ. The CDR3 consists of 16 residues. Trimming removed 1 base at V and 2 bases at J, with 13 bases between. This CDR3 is CASSQAVAANTDTQYF. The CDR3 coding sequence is TGTGCCAGCAGCCAAGCGGTAGCGGCGAACACAGATACGCAGTATTTT.

The CDR3 coding sequence is TGTGCCTCCTCCAAACGTCAGGGAGCTTTTGGCCAAGAGACCCAGTACTTC. Its translation is CASSKRQGAFGQETQYF. The rearrangement uses TRBV2 and TRBJ2-5, with D perhaps assigned TRBD1 or TRBD2 (5 bases each). V was clipped by 11 bases and J by 1 base, with 26 bases between them. The CDR3 is 17 amino acids. In germline, CDR1 is SNHLY, CDR2 FYNNEI. Full variable domain (rest looked up from reference TRBV2 and TRBJ2-5): EPEVTQTPSHQVTQMGQEVILRCVPISNHLYFYWYRQILGQKVEFLVSFYNNEISEKSEIFDDQFSVERPDGSNFTLKIRSTKLEDSAMYFCASSKRQGAFGQETQYFGPGTRLLVL.

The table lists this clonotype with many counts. CDR3 sequence reads: CASSYEAGGYEQYF. Here the CDR3 DNA reads TGTGCCAGCAGTTACGAGGCAGGCGGGTACGAGCAGTACTTC. V is TRBV6-5 and J is TRBJ2-7; weak D call: TRBD2 (5 bases). Germline loops: CDR1 MNHEY, CDR2 SVGAGI. With 2 bases removed from V and 4 bases from J, the gap between germline ends came to 12 bases. This CDR3 has 14 residues.

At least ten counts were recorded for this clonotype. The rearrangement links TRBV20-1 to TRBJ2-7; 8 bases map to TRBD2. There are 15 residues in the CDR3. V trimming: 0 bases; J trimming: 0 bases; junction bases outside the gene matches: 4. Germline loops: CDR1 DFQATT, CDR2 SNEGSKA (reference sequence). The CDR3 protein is CSARDWTSNSYEQYF. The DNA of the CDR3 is TGCAGTGCTAGAGACTGGACTAGCAACTCCTACGAGCAGTACTTC.

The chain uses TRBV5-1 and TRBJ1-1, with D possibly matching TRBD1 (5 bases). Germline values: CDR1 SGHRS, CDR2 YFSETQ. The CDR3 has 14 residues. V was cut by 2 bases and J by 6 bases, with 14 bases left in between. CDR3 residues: CASSFLSEGAEAFF. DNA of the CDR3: TGCGCCAGCAGCTTTTTAAGTGAAGGGGCTGAAGCTTTCTTT.